This TCR beta chain was captured in a study of human T cells and chemical hapten exposure. This clonotype was found many times. The antigen remains undetermined. Time point denoted: pre-sensitization, week 0. Described treatment: therapeutic diphenylcyclopropenone sensitization with weekly scalp DPC. TCRdb re-analysed the RACE reads in MiXCR, keeping a single row per CDR3 protein. The sample records more than 50,000 distinct CDR3 sequences, about 7% being singletons. The CDR3 contains 15 residues. V lost 4 bases to trimming and J lost 3 bases; unmatched junction nucleotides: 7. Study findings and constraints: Controls formed significantly fewer large CDR3 similarity clusters than expanded TCRs did.

Sequencing used whole blood, obtained in connection with sensitization to the hapten diphenylcyclopropenone (DPC). The chain uses TRBV12-3 or TRBV12-4 and TRBJ2-7; TRBD2 aligns across 9 bases. The clonotype originates from a woman aged 25 to 39 with alopecia areata. Some clones in this sample may be carry-over from other donors' samples. The CDR3: CASSSGTSNNYEQYF. The CDR3 bases are TGTGCCAGCAGTTCCGGGACTAGCAACAACTACGAGCAGTACTTC.